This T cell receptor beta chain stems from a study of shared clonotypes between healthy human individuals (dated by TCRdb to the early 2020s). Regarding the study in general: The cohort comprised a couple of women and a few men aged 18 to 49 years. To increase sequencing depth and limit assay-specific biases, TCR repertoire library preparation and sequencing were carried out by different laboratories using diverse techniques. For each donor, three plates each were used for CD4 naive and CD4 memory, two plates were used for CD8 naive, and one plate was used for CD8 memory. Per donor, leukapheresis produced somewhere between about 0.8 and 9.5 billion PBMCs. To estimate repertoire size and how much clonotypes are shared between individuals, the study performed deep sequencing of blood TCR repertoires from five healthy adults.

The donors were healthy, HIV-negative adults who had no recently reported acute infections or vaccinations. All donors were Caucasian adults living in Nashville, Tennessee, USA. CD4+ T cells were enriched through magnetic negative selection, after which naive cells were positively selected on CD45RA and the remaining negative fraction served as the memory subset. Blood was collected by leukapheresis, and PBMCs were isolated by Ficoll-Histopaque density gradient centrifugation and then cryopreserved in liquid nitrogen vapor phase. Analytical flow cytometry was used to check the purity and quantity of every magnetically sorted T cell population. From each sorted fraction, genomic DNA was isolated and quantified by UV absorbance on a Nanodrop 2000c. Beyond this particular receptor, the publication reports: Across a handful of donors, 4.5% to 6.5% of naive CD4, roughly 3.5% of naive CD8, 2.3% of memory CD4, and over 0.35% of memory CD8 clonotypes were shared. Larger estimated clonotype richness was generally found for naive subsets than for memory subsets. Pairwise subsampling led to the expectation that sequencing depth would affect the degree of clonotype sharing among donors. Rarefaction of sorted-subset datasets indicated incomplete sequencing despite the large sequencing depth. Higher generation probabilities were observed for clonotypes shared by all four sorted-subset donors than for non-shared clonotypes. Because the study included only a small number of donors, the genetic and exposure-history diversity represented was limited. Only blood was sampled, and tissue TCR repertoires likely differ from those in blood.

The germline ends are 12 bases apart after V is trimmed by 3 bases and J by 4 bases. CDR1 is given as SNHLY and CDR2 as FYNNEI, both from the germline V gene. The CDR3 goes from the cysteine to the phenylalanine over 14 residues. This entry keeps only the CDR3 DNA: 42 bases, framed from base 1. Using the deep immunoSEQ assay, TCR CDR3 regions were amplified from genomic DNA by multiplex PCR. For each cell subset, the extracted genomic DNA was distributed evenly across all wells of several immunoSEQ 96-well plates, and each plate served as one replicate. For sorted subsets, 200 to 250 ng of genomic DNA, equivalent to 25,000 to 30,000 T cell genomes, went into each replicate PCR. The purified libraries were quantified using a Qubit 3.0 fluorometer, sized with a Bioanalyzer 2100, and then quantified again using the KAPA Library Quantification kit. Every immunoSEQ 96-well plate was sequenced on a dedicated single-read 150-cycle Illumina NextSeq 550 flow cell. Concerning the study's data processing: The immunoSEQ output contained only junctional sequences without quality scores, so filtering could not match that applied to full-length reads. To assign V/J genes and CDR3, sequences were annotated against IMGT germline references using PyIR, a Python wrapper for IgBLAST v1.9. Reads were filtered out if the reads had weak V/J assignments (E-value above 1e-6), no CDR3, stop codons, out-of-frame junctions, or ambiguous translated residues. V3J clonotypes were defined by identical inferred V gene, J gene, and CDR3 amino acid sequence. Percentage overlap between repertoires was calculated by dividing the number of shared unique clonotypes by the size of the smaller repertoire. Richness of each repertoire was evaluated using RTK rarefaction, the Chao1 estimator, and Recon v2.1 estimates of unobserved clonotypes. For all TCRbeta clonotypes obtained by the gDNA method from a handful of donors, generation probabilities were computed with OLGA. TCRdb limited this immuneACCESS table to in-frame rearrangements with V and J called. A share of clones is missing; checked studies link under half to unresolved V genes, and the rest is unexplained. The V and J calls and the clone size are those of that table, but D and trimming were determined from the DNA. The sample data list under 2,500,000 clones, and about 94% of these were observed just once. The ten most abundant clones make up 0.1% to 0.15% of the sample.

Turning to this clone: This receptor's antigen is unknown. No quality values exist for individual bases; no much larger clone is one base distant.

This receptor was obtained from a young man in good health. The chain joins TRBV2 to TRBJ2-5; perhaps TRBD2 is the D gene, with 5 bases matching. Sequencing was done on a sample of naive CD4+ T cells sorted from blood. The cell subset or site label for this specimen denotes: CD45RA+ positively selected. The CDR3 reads CASSDGLTRETQYF. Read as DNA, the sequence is TGTGCCAGCAGTGATGGACTGACCAGAGAGACCCAGTACTTC.